The 16 T cell receptor beta chains in this list originate from one sample, sequenced in a study of OX40 agonist ivuxolimab in advanced cancers. TCRdb's table, derived via immunoSEQ multiplex PCR, lists solely in-frame clones and lacks some. Among 50,000 to 80,000 clones listed, about 90% were seen once. The material sequenced was CD4+ or CD8+ T cells sorted from blood, taken in a trial of the OX40 agonist ivuxolimab. The receptors come from an adult with an advanced solid tumor such as melanoma, head and neck, liver or kidney cancer.

The rearrangement links TRBV19 to TRBJ2-7; D assignment may be TRBD1 or TRBD2 (5 bases each). Germline values: CDR1 LNHDA, CDR2 SQIVND (reference sequence). Trimming stripped 10 bases from V and 2 bases from J, with 21 bases between. The CDR3 runs to 15 residues. DNA of the CDR3: TGTGCCACCCCTATCGGGGCTAGGTACCCCTACGAGCAGTACTTC. This translates into CATPIGARYPYEQYF.

This clone has only one observation. The chain carries TRBV6-6 and TRBJ2-1; D is ambiguous. Germline CDR1 is MNHNY and CDR2 is SVGAGI (reference sequence). Trimming removed 2 bases from V and 4 bases from J, with 9 bases in between. The CDR3 loop spans 14 amino acids. CDR3 DNA: TGTGCCAGCAGTTACGAGACTGGGTACAATGAGCAGTTCTTC. This gives the protein CASSYETGYNEQFF.

The chain carries TRBV5-1 and TRBJ2-1; TRBD2 aligns across 7 bases. Looked up from germline, CDR1 is SGHRS and CDR2 is YFSETQ. The V gene end was trimmed by 4 bases and the J gene end by 5 bases; junction bases not matched to a gene: 9. This CDR3 contains 15 residues. The CDR3 nucleotides are TGCGCCAGCAGCCGGGTGGTAGCGGGCCACAATGAGCAGTTCTTC. Translation gives CASSRVVAGHNEQFF.

V usage is TRBV5-1 and J usage is TRBJ1-1; D is unresolved. Per germline, CDR1 SGHRS and CDR2 YFSETQ. V shed 5 bases and J shed 0 bases, with 14 bases lying between them. The CDR3 extends over 15 amino acids. CDR3 residues: CASRADSLLNTEAFF. Written as DNA, the CDR3 is TGCGCCAGCAGAGCGGACTCGCTGCTGAACACTGAAGCTTTCTTT. Based on the CDR3 plus reference TRBV5-1 and TRBJ1-1, the full variable domain is KAGVTQTPRYLIKTRGQQVTLSCSPISGHRSVSWYQQTPGQGLQFLFEYFSETQRNKGNFPGRFSGRQFSNSRSEMNVSTLELGDSALYLCASRADSLLNTEAFFGQGTRLTVV.

V gene TRBV5-4 combines with J gene TRBJ2-5, with TRBD2 identical over 12 bases. Trimming cost V 3 bases and J 2 bases; bases outside gene matches: 2. The CDR3 consists of 15 residues. Germline V gene sequence: CDR1 SGHNT, CDR2 YYREEE (reference sequence). The chain's CDR3 is CASSWTSGIQETQYF. The CDR3 DNA sequence: TGTGCCAGCAGCTGGACTAGCGGGATTCAAGAGACCCAGTACTTC. The full variable domain, rest sourced from reference TRBV5-4 and TRBJ2-5, is ETGVTQSPTHLIKTRGQQVTLRCSSQSGHNTVSWYQQALGQGPQFIFQYYREEENGRGNFPPRFSGLQFPNYSSELNVNALELDDSALYLCASSWTSGIQETQYFGPGTRLLVL.

The J gene is TRBJ2-5, the V gene TRBV9; the match to TRBD2 covers 7 bases. CDR1 and CDR2 (germline): SGDLS, YYNGEE. J lost 5 bases, V lost 2 bases, and 6 bases had no gene match. The CDR3 is made up of 14 amino acids. The CDR3 here is CASSVTSIGETQYF. CDR3 bases: TGTGCCAGCAGCGTGACTAGCATAGGGGAGACCCAGTACTTC.

In this sample, this clone turned up once. This sequence joins TRBV10-3 and TRBJ1-5, with 7 bases identical to TRBD1. CDR3 length: 13 amino acids. With 5 bases clipped from V and 3 bases from J, the junction kept 1 base outside the gene matches. Germline values: CDR1 ENHRY, CDR2 SYGVKD. The CDR3 is CAISTGANQPQHF. The CDR3 nucleotides read TGTGCCATCAGTACAGGGGCCAATCAGCCCCAGCATTTT.

This rearrangement joins TRBV10-1 to TRBJ2-5; 7 bases match TRBD1. CDR1 and CDR2 from the germline V gene are WNHNN and SYGVQD (reference sequence). Germline trimming cut 6 bases from V and 4 bases from J; bases unmatched to any gene: 8. The CDR3 extends over 14 amino acids. The CDR3, as DNA: TGCGCCAGCAGCTCCTCGGACAGGCGAGAGACCCAGTACTTC. Translated: CASSSSDRRETQYF.

CDR3 loop: CASSETGSLSGANVLTF. CDR3 DNA sequence: TGTGCCAGCAGCGAGACAGGCTCGCTCTCTGGGGCCAACGTCCTGACTTTC. The rearrangement joins TRBV7-9 to TRBJ2-6, with TRBD1 as a possible D gene (6 bases). Trimming removed 5 bases at V and 0 bases at J, with 14 bases between. CDR1 SEHNR and CDR2 FQNEAQ come from the germline V gene (reference sequence). This CDR3 has 17 amino acids. Looking up the rest from reference TRBV7-9 and TRBJ2-6 gives the full variable domain: DTGVSQNPRHKITKRGQNVTFRCDPISEHNRLYWYRQTLGQGPEFLTYFQNEAQLEKSRLLSDRFSAERPKGSFSTLEIQRTEQGDSAMYLCASSETGSLSGANVLTFGAGSRLTVL.

The J gene is TRBJ2-5, the V gene TRBV5-1; the match to TRBD2 covers 7 bases. V was clipped by 6 bases and J by 5 bases; unmatched bases: 7. The CDR3 is 13 residues long. Germline lookup yields CDR1 SGHRS and CDR2 YFSETQ. The CDR3 region is CASNGGLIETQYF. The CDR3 DNA is TGCGCCAGCAACGGGGGGTTGATTGAGACCCAGTACTTC. Variable domain in full (rest from reference TRBV5-1 and TRBJ2-5): KAGVTQTPRYLIKTRGQQVTLSCSPISGHRSVSWYQQTPGQGLQFLFEYFSETQRNKGNFPGRFSGRQFSNSRSEMNVSTLELGDSALYLCASNGGLIETQYFGPGTRLLVL.

This rearrangement joins TRBV9 to TRBJ1-2; 8 nucleotides match TRBD1. Per germline, CDR1 SGDLS and CDR2 YYNGEE. V trimming: 3 bases; J trimming: 6 bases; junction bases outside the gene matches: 13. The CDR3 is 16 amino acids. The CDR3 DNA is TGTGCCAGCAGCGAGAGACAGGGGATGGGGCTCAATGGCTACACCTTC. Protein sequence: CASSERQGMGLNGYTF.

The table lists this clone with a count of one. V and J are TRBV4-1 and TRBJ2-3; D tentatively reads TRBD1 or TRBD2 (5 bases each). The ends were cut back, 0 bases at V and 8 bases at J, with 6 bases in the middle. CDR1 MGHRA and CDR2 YSYEKL come from the germline V gene. CDR3 size: 12 residues. The CDR3 reads CASSQDGGTQYF. The CDR3 region has the DNA TGCGCCAGCAGCCAAGATGGGGGTACGCAGTATTTT.

The rearrangement links TRBV20-1 to TRBJ1-2; D is unresolved. The germline V gene encodes CDR1 DFQATT and CDR2 SNEGSKA (reference sequence). CDR3 length equals 11 residues. The V and J ends lost 3 bases and 4 bases respectively, with 6 bases between them. Written as DNA, the CDR3 is TGCAGTGCTAGTCAGGTCTATGGCTACACCTTC. Translating gives CSASQVYGYTF.

This clone turned up a few times. The DNA of the CDR3 is TGTGCCAGCAGCGTAGGCCCTTTGACAGGGTACGAGCAGTACTTC. It yields the protein CASSVGPLTGYEQYF. The chain combines TRBV9 with TRBJ2-7, with TRBD1 matching over 7 bases. Germline V gene data show CDR1 as SGDLS and CDR2 as YYNGEE. The J segment lost 4 bases and the V segment lost 0 bases, leaving 7 bases of the junction unmatched. The length of the CDR3 is 15 residues. Full variable domain (missing parts from reference TRBV9 and TRBJ2-7): DSGVTQTPKHLITATGQRVTLRCSPRSGDLSVYWYQQSLDQGLQFLIQYYNGEERAKGNILERFSAQQFPDLHSELNLSSLELGDSALYFCASSVGPLTGYEQYFGPGTRLTVT.

The chain recombines TRBV6-5 with TRBJ1-2; 9 nucleotides line up with TRBD1. The junction had 12 bases not matched to a gene; V was cut back by 6 bases and J by 13 bases. The CDR3 spans 13 residues. From germline, CDR1 is MNHEY and CDR2 SVGAGI. This chain's CDR3 is CASSTGTGRMGTF. Here the CDR3 DNA reads TGTGCCAGCAGCACCGGGACAGGGAGGATGGGCACCTTC.

Comment on this clone: At one of its ends the junction is not consistent with the germline gene, which may arise from a read error. The genes are TRBV11-2 and TRBJ1-2; D is unclear. Per germline, CDR1 SGHAT and CDR2 FQNNGV. The length of the CDR3 is 13 residues. CDR3 residues: CASSFGLTNGCTF. For the CDR3, the DNA is TGTGCCAGCAGCTTCGGACTGACAAATGGCTGCACCTTC.